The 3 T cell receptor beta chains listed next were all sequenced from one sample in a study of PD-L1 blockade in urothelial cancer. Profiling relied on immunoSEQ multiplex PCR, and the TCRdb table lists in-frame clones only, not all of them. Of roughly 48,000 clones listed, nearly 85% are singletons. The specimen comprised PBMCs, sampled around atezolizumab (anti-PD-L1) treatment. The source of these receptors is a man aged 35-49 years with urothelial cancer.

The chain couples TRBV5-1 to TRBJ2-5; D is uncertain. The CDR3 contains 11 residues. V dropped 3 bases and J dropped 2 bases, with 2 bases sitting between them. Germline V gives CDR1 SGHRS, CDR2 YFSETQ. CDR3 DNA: TGCGCCAGCAGCTCGCAAGAGACCCAGTACTTC. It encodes CASSSQETQYF.

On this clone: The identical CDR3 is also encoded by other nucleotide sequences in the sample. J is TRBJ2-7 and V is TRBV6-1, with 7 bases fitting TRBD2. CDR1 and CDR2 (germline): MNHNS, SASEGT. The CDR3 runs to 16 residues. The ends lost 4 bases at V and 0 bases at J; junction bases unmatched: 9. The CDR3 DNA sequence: TGTGCCAGCAGTGCGGAAGCGGGGTCCCTCTCCTACGAGCAGTACTTC. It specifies CASSAEAGSLSYEQYF.

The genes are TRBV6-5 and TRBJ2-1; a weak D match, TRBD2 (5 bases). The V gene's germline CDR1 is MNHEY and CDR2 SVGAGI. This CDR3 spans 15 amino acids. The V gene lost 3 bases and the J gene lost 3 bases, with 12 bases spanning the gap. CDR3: CASSYEGVGYNEQFF. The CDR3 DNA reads TGTGCCAGCAGTTATGAGGGAGTTGGCTACAATGAGCAGTTCTTC.